This TCR beta chain was found in a study of blood T cell repertoires in COVID-19. Study in general: The cDNA or gDNA used as material had been derived from T cells, B-cell-depleted T cells, or PBMCs.

Germline CDR1 is LNHNV and CDR2 is YYDKDF (reference sequence). The CDR3 is 15 residues long. V gave up 0 bases and J gave up 0 bases, with 7 bases separating them. The repertoire was sequenced with immunoSEQ multiplex PCR; TCRdb's copy has only in-frame clones and lacks some. The sample lists around 160,000 clones, 87% occurring once. V and J are TRBV15 and TRBJ2-3; D call uncertain. The specimen sequenced was peripheral blood. The sequence was collected from an older woman with COVID-19, enrolled during active disease. Here the CDR3 DNA reads TGTGCCACCAGCAGAGACTCTTCTAGCACAGATACGCAGTATTTT. Its translation is CATSRDSSSTDTQYF.